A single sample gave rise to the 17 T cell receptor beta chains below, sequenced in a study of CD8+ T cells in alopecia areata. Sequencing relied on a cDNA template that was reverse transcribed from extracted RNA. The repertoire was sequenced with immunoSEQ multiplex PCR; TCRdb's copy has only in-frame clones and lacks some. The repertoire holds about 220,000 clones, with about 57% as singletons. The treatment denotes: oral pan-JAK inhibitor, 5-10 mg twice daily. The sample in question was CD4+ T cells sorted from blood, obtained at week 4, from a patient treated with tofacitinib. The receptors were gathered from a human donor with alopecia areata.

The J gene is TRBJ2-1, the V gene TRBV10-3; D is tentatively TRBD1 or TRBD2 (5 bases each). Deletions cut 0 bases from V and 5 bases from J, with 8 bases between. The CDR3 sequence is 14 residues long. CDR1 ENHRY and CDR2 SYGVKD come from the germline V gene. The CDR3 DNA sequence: TGTGCCATCAGTGAGTCGATGGGGGACAATGAGCAGTTCTTC. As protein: CAISESMGDNEQFF.

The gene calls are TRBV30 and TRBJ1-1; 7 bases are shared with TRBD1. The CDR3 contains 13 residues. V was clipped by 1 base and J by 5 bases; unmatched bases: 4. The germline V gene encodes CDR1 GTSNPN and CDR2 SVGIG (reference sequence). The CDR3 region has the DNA TGTGCCTGGAGTGGTACGGACAGGACTGAAGCTTTCTTT. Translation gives CAWSGTDRTEAFF.

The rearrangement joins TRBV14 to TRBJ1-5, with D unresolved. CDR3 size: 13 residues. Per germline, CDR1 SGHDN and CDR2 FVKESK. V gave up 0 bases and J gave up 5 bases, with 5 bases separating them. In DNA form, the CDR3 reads TGTGCCAGCAGCCAAGATCTAGATCAGCCCCAGCATTTT. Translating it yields CASSQDLDQPQHF.

CDR3 sequence reads: CASSLDTGELFF. DNA for the CDR3: TGTGCCAGCAGCTTGGACACCGGGGAGCTGTTTTTT. The J gene is TRBJ2-2, the V gene TRBV7-3, with unresolved D. The CDR3 totals 12 residues. The V gene's germline CDR1 is SGHTA and CDR2 FQGTGA. Trimming stripped 3 bases from V and 3 bases from J, with 2 bases between.

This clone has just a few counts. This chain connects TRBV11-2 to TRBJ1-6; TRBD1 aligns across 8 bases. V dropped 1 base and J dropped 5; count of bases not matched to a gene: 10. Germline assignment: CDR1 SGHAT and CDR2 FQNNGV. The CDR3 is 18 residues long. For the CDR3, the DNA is TGTGCCAGCAGCTTAGCCTTCAGGGGGACAGGTCATAATTCACCCCTCCACTTT. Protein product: CASSLAFRGTGHNSPLHF.

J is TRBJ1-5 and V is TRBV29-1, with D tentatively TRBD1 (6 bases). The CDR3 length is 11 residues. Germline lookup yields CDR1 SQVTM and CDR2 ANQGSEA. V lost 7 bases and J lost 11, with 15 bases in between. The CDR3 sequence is CSALRGSAQHF. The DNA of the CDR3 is TGCAGCGCTCTAAGGGGGTCAGCCCAGCATTTT.

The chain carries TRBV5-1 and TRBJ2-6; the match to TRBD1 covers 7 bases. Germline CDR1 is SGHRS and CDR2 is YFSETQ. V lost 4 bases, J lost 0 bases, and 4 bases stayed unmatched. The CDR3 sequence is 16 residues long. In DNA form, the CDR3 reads TGCGCCAGCAGCACGGCAGGGGGCTCTGGGGCCAACGTCCTGACTTTC. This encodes CASSTAGGSGANVLTF.

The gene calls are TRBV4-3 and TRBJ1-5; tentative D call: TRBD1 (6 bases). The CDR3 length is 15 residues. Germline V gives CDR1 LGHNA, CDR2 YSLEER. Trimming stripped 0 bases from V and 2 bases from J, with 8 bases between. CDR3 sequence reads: CASSQDRQGNQPQHF. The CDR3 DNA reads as TGCGCCAGCAGCCAAGATAGACAGGGCAATCAGCCCCAGCATTTT.

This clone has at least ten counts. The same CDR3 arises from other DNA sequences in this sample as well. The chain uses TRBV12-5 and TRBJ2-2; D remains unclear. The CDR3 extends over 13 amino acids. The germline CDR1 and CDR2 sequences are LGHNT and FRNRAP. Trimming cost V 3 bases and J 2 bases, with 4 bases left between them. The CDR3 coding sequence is TGTGCTAGTGGTTTAGACAACACCGGGGAGCTGTTTTTT. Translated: CASGLDNTGELFF. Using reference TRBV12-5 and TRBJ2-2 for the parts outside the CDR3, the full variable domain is DARVTQTPRHKVTEMGQEVTMRCQPILGHNTVFWYRQTMMQGLELLAYFRNRAPLDDSGMPKDRFSAEMPDATLATLKIQPSEPRDSAVYFCASGLDNTGELFFGEGSRLTVL.

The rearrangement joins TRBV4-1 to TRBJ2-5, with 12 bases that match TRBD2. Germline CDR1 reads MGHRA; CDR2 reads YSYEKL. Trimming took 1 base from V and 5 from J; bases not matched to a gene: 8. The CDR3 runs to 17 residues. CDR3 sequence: CASSQGLAGALMETQYF. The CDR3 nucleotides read TGCGCCAGCAGCCAAGGACTAGCGGGGGCCTTGATGGAGACCCAGTACTTC.

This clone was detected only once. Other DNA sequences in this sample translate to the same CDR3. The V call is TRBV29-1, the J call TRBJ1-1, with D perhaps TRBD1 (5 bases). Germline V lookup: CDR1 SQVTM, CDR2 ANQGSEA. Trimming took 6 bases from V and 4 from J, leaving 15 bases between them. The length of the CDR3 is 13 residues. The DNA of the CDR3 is TGCAGCGTGGCAGGGTTATTAAGCACTGAAGCTTTCTTT. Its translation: CSVAGLLSTEAFF.

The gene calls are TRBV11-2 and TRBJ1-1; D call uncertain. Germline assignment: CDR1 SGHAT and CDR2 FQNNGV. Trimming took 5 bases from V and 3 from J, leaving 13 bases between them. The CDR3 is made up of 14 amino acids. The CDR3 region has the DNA TGTGCCAGCAGCCCAAGACCGACCGACACTGAAGCTTTCTTT. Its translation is CASSPRPTDTEAFF.

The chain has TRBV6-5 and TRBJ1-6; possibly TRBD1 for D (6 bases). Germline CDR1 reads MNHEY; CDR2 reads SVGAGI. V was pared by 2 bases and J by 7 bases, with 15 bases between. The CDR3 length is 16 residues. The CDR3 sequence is CASSYTGRAGNSPLHF. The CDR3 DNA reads TGTGCCAGCAGTTACACAGGGAGGGCGGGAAATTCACCCCTCCACTTT.

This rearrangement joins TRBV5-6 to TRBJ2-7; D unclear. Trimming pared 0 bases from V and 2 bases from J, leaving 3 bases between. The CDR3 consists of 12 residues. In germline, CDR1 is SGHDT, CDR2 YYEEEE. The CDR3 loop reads CASSLATYEQYF. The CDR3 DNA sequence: TGTGCCAGCAGCTTGGCGACCTACGAGCAGTACTTC.

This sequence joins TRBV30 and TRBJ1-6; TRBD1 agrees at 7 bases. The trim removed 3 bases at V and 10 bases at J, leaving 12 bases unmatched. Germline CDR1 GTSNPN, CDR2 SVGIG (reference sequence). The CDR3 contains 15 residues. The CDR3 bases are TGTGCCTGGAGAGCCAAAACAGGGGTTTCCTCACCCCTCCACTTT. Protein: CAWRAKTGVSSPLHF.

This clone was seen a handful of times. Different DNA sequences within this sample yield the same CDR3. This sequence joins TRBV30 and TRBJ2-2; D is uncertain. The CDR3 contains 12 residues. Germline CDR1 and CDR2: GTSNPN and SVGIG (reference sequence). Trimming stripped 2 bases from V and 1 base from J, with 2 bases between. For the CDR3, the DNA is TGTGCCTGGAGTAGGAACACCGGGGAGCTGTTTTTT. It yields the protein CAWSRNTGELFF.

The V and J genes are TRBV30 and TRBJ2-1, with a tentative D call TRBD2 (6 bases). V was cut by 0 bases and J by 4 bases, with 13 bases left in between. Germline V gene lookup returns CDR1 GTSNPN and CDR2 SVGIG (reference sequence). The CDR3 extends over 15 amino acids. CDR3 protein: CAWSVLGGSYNEQFF. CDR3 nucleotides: TGTGCCTGGAGTGTTTTGGGGGGATCATACAATGAGCAGTTCTTC. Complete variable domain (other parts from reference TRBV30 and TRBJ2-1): SQTIHQWPATLVQPVGSPLSLECTVEGTSNPNLYWYRQAAGRGLQLLFYSVGIGQISSEVPQNLSASRPQDRQFILSSKKLLLSDSGFYLCAWSVLGGSYNEQFFGPGTRLTVL.